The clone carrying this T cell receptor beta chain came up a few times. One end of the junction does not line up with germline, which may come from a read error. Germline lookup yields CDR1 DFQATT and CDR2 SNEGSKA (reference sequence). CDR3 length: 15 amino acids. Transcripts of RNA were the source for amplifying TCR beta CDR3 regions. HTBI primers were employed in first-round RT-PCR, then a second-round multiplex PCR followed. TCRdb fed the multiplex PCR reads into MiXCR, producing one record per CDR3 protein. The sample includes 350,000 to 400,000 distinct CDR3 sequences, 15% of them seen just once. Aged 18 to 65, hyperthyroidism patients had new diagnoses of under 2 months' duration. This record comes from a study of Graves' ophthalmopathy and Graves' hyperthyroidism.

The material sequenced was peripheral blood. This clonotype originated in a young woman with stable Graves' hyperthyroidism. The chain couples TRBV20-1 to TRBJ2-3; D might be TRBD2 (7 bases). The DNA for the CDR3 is TGCAGTGCAAGAGGGGAGGGGGGGCCTTCAGATACGCAGTATTTT. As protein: CSARGEGGPSDTQYF.